The rows below give T cell receptor beta chains drawn from one sample of a study of blood T cell repertoires in COVID-19. The method was immunoSEQ multiplex PCR; TCRdb's version includes in-frame clones alone and lacks a portion of them. The sample shows some 150,000 clones, around four fifths of them seen only once. Sequencing was done on a sample of PBMCs or T cells enriched from blood (not recorded which). All receptors derive from a woman aged 45-59 years who had recovered from COVID-19. CDR3s include the opening cysteine and the closing phenylalanine or tryptophan. Fields, in order: clone size, J gene, V gene, D gene, CDR3 DNA, CDR3 protein. The D gene is left open where the match is weak. Expanded clones are given a class, and other clones once, few, many or no size at all.

size: NA; J: TRBJ1-6; V: TRBV19; D: NA; DNA: TGTGCCAGTAGTATTACCCCCCACGGTGGGGCGGATTCACCCCTCCACTTT; CDR3: CASSITPHGGADSPLHF
size: once; J: TRBJ1-1; V: TRBV3-1/TRBV3-2; D: TRBD1; DNA: TGTGCCAGCAGCCAAACAGGGGCGCGCACTGAAGCTTTCTTT; CDR3: CASSQTGARTEAFF
size: NA; J: TRBJ2-3; V: TRBV19; D: TRBD2; DNA: TGTGCCAGTAGTCGGACTAGCGGGACCGCCCAACGCACAGATACGCAGTATTTT; CDR3: CASSRTSGTAQRTDTQYF
size: NA; J: TRBJ2-5; V: TRBV5-4; D: NA; DNA: TGTGCCAGCAGCTTGGGTACAGGGAGAGAAGAGACCCAGTACTTC; CDR3: CASSLGTGREETQYF
size: NA; J: TRBJ2-4; V: TRBV3-1/TRBV3-2; D: TRBD1; DNA: TGTGCCAGCAGCCAAGATCGGGGACAGACCATCATTCAGTACTTC; CDR3: CASSQDRGQTIIQYF
size: NA; J: TRBJ1-6; V: TRBV12-2; D: NA; DNA: TGTGCAAGTCGCTTACTCGTGAGCTCCTATAATTCACCCCTCCACTTT; CDR3: CASRLLVSSYNSPLHF
size: NA; J: TRBJ1-3; V: TRBV5-1; D: NA; DNA: TGCGCCAGCAGCGAGACAGGAAACACCATATATTTT; CDR3: CASSETGNTIYF
size: NA; J: TRBJ1-1; V: TRBV30; D: TRBD1; DNA: TGTGCCTGGAGCCCGGGACAGATGAACACTGAAGCTTTCTTT; CDR3: CAWSPGQMNTEAFF
size: few; J: TRBJ1-2; V: TRBV7-9; D: TRBD1; DNA: TGTGCCAGCAGCTTAGAGAGGGGGCTACAAGGCTACACCTTC; CDR3: CASSLERGLQGYTF
size: NA; J: TRBJ1-3; V: TRBV7-2; D: TRBD1; DNA: TGTGCCAGCAGCTTAGTCTGGACAGGCTCTGGAAACACCATATATTTT; CDR3: CASSLVWTGSGNTIYF
size: NA; J: TRBJ2-2; V: TRBV6-5; D: NA; DNA: TGTGCCAGCAGCCTGACAGAGAACACCGGGGAGCTGTTTTTT; CDR3: CASSLTENTGELFF
size: NA; J: TRBJ1-5; V: TRBV2; D: NA; DNA: TGTGCCAGCTCGAGGGAATGGATGGGTAGCAATCAGCCCCAGCATTTT; CDR3: CASSREWMGSNQPQHF
size: NA; J: TRBJ2-3; V: TRBV10-2; D: TRBD1; DNA: TGCGCCAGCAGTAACGTTGGCAGGGGGTCAGATACGCAGTATTTT; CDR3: CASSNVGRGSDTQYF
size: NA; J: TRBJ1-5; V: TRBV27; D: NA; DNA: TGTGCCAGCAGTTTAGTCAACAATCAGCCCCAGCATTTT; CDR3: CASSLVNNQPQHF
size: NA; J: TRBJ2-3; V: TRBV16; D: NA; DNA: TGTGCCAGCAGCCCCACCGACAGGACCACAGATACGCAGTATTTT; CDR3: CASSPTDRTTDTQYF
size: NA; J: TRBJ1-3; V: TRBV7-2; D: NA; DNA: TGTGCCAGCAGCTTTGGCGGTTGGGGCGGCGGAAACACCATATATTTT; CDR3: CASSFGGWGGGNTIYF
size: NA; J: TRBJ2-1; V: TRBV11-3; D: TRBD1; DNA: TGTGCCAGCAGCTCAATTGGACAGGGGGACAATGAGCAGTTCTTC; CDR3: CASSSIGQGDNEQFF
size: NA; J: TRBJ1-2; V: TRBV28; D: TRBD1; DNA: TGTGCCAGCAGTTTATTCACTCCGCGGGACAGACCCCGCAGCTATGGCTACACCTTC; CDR3: CASSLFTPRDRPRSYGYTF
size: NA; J: TRBJ2-5; V: TRBV11-2; D: NA; DNA: TGTGCCAGCAGCTCACTACAGGGCCCGGAGACCCAGTACTTC; CDR3: CASSSLQGPETQYF
size: NA; J: TRBJ1-6; V: TRBV5-5; D: NA; DNA: TGTGCCAGCAGCTTGGCCCGGGTTGGACCCCTCCACTTT; CDR3: CASSLARVGPLHF
size: NA; J: TRBJ2-2; V: TRBV29-1; D: TRBD2; DNA: TGCAGCGTTATTAGCGGGGTGAACACCGGGGAGCTGTTTTTT; CDR3: CSVISGVNTGELFF
size: NA; J: TRBJ1-4; V: TRBV19; D: TRBD1; DNA: TGTGCCAGTAGTACTGGACAGGGGTGGGAAAAACTGTTTTTT; CDR3: CASSTGQGWEKLFF
size: NA; J: TRBJ2-5; V: TRBV7-9; D: NA; DNA: TGTGCCAGCAGCTTAGTTCAGGACTACCAAGAGACCCAGTACTTC; CDR3: CASSLVQDYQETQYF
size: NA; J: TRBJ2-5; V: TRBV11-2; D: NA; DNA: TGTGCCAGCAGCCGCCAGCCTCGCCCCGGGAGGGGACAGGGAGAGACCCAGTACTTC; CDR3: CASSRQPRPGRGQGETQYF
size: NA; J: TRBJ2-1; V: TRBV30; D: NA; DNA: TGTGCCTGGAGGGGAGGGGGCTCCTACAATGAGCAGTTCTTC; CDR3: CAWRGGGSYNEQFF
size: few; J: TRBJ2-3; V: TRBV6-1; D: TRBD1; DNA: TGTGCCAGCAGTGAGACAGGGGGCCGCACAGATACGCAGTATTTT; CDR3: CASSETGGRTDTQYF
size: NA; J: TRBJ2-3; V: TRBV29-1; D: NA; DNA: TGCAGCGTTGGGACAGCGGGAAGAGGAGATACGCAGTATTTT; CDR3: CSVGTAGRGDTQYF
size: NA; J: TRBJ1-4; V: TRBV28; D: NA; DNA: TGTGCCAGCAGTTTATGGCCCGCGCGGAAGCGTGATGAAAAACTGTTTTTT; CDR3: CASSLWPARKRDEKLFF
size: few; J: TRBJ1-2; V: TRBV10-2; D: TRBD1; DNA: TGCGCCAGCAGTGACCGGCAGGGGGCGATAGTGGATGGCTACACCTTC; CDR3: CASSDRQGAIVDGYTF
size: NA; J: TRBJ1-2; V: TRBV19; D: TRBD1; DNA: TGTGCCAGTAGTATCGGGACAGAAGACTATGGCTACACCTTC; CDR3: CASSIGTEDYGYTF
size: NA; J: TRBJ1-1; V: TRBV6-5; D: TRBD1; DNA: TGTGCCAGCACCTTATCTCAGGGGGCGTCCATTGAAGCTTTCTTT; CDR3: CASTLSQGASIEAFF
size: NA; J: TRBJ1-6; V: TRBV3-1/TRBV3-2; D: NA; DNA: TGTGCCAGCAGCCCGGCGGAGGATCGTTCACCCCTCCACTTT; CDR3: CASSPAEDRSPLHF
size: few; J: TRBJ2-1; V: TRBV6-4; D: NA; DNA: TGTGCCAGCAGTGACAGGGGGACAGAGCAGTTCTTC; CDR3: CASSDRGTEQFF
size: NA; J: TRBJ2-1; V: TRBV29-1; D: NA; DNA: TGCAGCGTTGGACGGTCAGGCAATGAGCAGTTCTTC; CDR3: CSVGRSGNEQFF
size: NA; J: TRBJ1-5; V: TRBV30; D: NA; DNA: TGTGCCTGGGGGGGGTTGTCGAATCAGCCCCAGCATTTT; CDR3: CAWGGLSNQPQHF
size: NA; J: TRBJ1-1; V: TRBV4-1; D: TRBD1; DNA: TGCGCCAGCAGCCACACTCCCGACAGGGGGCGTGGGAACACTGAAGCTTTCTTT; CDR3: CASSHTPDRGRGNTEAFF
size: NA; J: TRBJ2-3; V: TRBV7-9; D: TRBD2; DNA: TGTGCCAGCAGCCCAAAGGGAGGGCGGGGCACAGATACGCAGTATTTT; CDR3: CASSPKGGRGTDTQYF
size: NA; J: TRBJ2-5; V: TRBV18; D: TRBD1; DNA: TGTGCCAGCTCCCCCGCGGGACAGGGAGAGACCCAGTACTTC; CDR3: CASSPAGQGETQYF
size: NA; J: TRBJ2-6; V: TRBV11-3; D: NA; DNA: TGTGCCAGCAGCTCCCCTCAGTTCTCTGGGGCCAACGTCCTGACTTTC; CDR3: CASSSPQFSGANVLTF
size: NA; J: TRBJ1-6; V: TRBV5-1; D: TRBD1; DNA: TGCGCCAGCACCTCCCGGACAGGGGATTCACCCCTCCACTTT; CDR3: CASTSRTGDSPLHF
size: NA; J: TRBJ1-1; V: TRBV5-4; D: NA; DNA: TGTGCCAGCAGCCAGGAAGTCCGAACTGAAGCTTTCTTT; CDR3: CASSQEVRTEAFF
size: NA; J: TRBJ1-4; V: TRBV28; D: TRBD1; DNA: TGTGCCAGCATCCCTACCGGGACAGATAAAAAACTGTTTTTT; CDR3: CASIPTGTDKKLFF
size: once; J: TRBJ2-3; V: TRBV7-6; D: TRBD2; DNA: TGTGCCAGCAGCTCCCCGGGACTAGGCACAGATACGCAGTATTTT; CDR3: CASSSPGLGTDTQYF
size: NA; J: TRBJ2-2; V: TRBV3-1/TRBV3-2; D: NA; DNA: TGTGCCAGCAGCCAACAACAAACCGGGGAGCTGTTTTTT; CDR3: CASSQQQTGELFF
size: NA; J: TRBJ1-2; V: TRBV6-6; D: NA; DNA: TGTGCCAGCAGTTACGCAGGGGCGGGCTATGGCTACACCTTC; CDR3: CASSYAGAGYGYTF
size: NA; J: TRBJ1-6; V: TRBV28; D: NA; DNA: TGTGCCAGCAGTTACAATGGCAATTCACCCCTCCACTTT; CDR3: CASSYNGNSPLHF
size: NA; J: TRBJ1-2; V: TRBV11-3; D: TRBD1; DNA: TGTGCCAGCAGCCTCACAGGACAGGCTTTTAAGTCCTATGGCTACACCTTC; CDR3: CASSLTGQAFKSYGYTF
size: NA; J: TRBJ2-1; V: TRBV19; D: NA; DNA: TGTGCCAGTCGGTGGGGCACTAAGACCTACAATGAGCAGTTCTTC; CDR3: CASRWGTKTYNEQFF